These 29 T cell receptor beta chains share one sample of origin, sequenced in a study of T cells in Graves' hyperthyroidism and ophthalmopathy. Regions amplified from RNA transcripts were the TCR beta CDR3 regions. Primed by the HTBI set, a first-round RT-PCR was run on the TCR CDR3. MiXCR, applied by TCRdb to the multiplex PCR reads, yields one record per CDR3 protein. The sample holds approximately 610,000 distinct CDR3 sequences; roughly 14% are singletons and the top ten take 4.3%. Sequences were obtained from blood. The receptors come from a woman aged 35 to 49 with Graves' ophthalmopathy.

This clonotype was picked up many times. The rearrangement uses TRBV28 and TRBJ2-7; D ambiguous. Germline assignment: CDR1 MDHEN and CDR2 SYDVKM. V shed 1 base and J shed 5 bases, with 6 bases lying between them. The CDR3 has 12 amino acids. This CDR3 reads CASSLSANEQYF. The CDR3 DNA is TGTGCCAGCAGTTTATCAGCCAACGAGCAGTACTTC.

Turning to this clonotype: This may stem from a read error, because a much larger clone lies one nucleotide away. This chain uses TRBV27 with TRBJ2-7; D remains unclear. The V and J ends lost 10 bases and 2 bases respectively, with 18 bases between them. The CDR3 has 14 residues. Germline values: CDR1 MNHEY, CDR2 SMNVEV (reference sequence). The CDR3 sequence is CANAPGGLAYEQYF. The CDR3 bases are TGTGCCAACGCTCCCGGTGGTCTAGCCTACGAGCAGTACTTC.

This chain connects TRBV4-2 to TRBJ1-1; the D gene is possibly TRBD1 (5 bases). Trimming cost V 0 bases and J 1 base, with 12 bases left between them. This CDR3 comprises 16 residues. Germline CDR1 reads LGHNA; CDR2 reads YNFKEQ. The CDR3: CASSQEKGQPNTEAFF. The CDR3, as DNA: TGTGCCAGCAGCCAAGAAAAGGGGCAGCCGAACACTGAAGCTTTCTTT.

This clonotype was counted many times. The gene calls are TRBV3-1 and TRBJ1-1; TRBD1 is a possible D gene (6 bases). CDR1 is LGHDT and CDR2 is YNNKEL in the germline V gene (reference sequence). The CDR3 loop spans 12 amino acids. Trimming took 4 bases from V and 10 from J, leaving 13 bases between them. The CDR3 spells CASSRTGLGAFF. In nucleotides, the CDR3 is TGTGCCAGCAGCCGAACAGGGCTTGGAGCTTTCTTT.

This sequence joins TRBV3-1 and TRBJ1-2, with D uncertain. Germline CDR1 is LGHDT and CDR2 is YNNKEL (reference sequence). The CDR3 is 15 amino acids. V was clipped by 1 base and J by 5 bases, with 14 bases between them. CDR3 sequence reads: CASSQVSRGSYGYTF. The CDR3 DNA reads TGTGCCAGCAGCCAAGTCAGTCGCGGTTCTTATGGCTACACCTTC.

The V gene is TRBV19, the J gene TRBJ2-7; no clear D. The CDR3 runs 14 residues. Trimming left V 0 bases short and J 0 bases short, with 6 bases between. The germline V gene encodes CDR1 LNHDA and CDR2 SQIVND (reference sequence). This CDR3 reads CASSIEGGSYEQYF. CDR3 DNA sequence: TGTGCCAGTAGTATAGAAGGTGGCTCCTACGAGCAGTACTTC.

The table lists this clonotype with many counts. CDR3 protein: CSARGVGLSYEQYF. The CDR3 coding sequence is TGCAGCGCCCGGGGAGTTGGTCTCTCCTACGAGCAGTACTTC. The chain uses TRBV20-1 and TRBJ2-7; D might be TRBD2 (5 bases). The CDR3 contains 14 residues. The germline CDR1 and CDR2 sequences are DFQATT and SNEGSKA (reference sequence).

This clonotype was detected ten times or more. The gene calls are TRBV4-3 and TRBJ2-2, with D hard to call. The CDR3 contains 13 residues. With 4 bases removed from V and 4 bases from J, the gap between germline ends came to 7 bases. Germline V gives CDR1 LGHNA, CDR2 YSLEER. CDR3 loop: CASSPWTTGELFF. The CDR3 DNA is TGCGCCAGCAGCCCCTGGACCACCGGGGAGCTGTTTTTT.

In this sample, this clonotype turned up many times. The chain has TRBV13 and TRBJ2-5; D not certain. This CDR3 contains 15 residues. V dropped 5 bases and J dropped 1 base, with 14 bases sitting between them. Germline V lookup: CDR1 PRHDT, CDR2 FYEKMQ (reference sequence). CDR3 sequence reads: CASSPSGAIQETQYF. The CDR3 DNA reads as TGTGCCAGCAGCCCCTCCGGCGCGATCCAAGAGACCCAGTACTTC.

This clonotype showed up many times. The chain has TRBV7-2 and TRBJ2-7; maybe TRBD2 (6 bases). The CDR3 totals 13 residues. Germline lookup yields CDR1 SGHTA and CDR2 FQGNSA. V lost 3 bases, J lost 5 bases, and 11 bases lay in between. The CDR3 reads CASSLWRDDEQYF. In DNA form, the CDR3 reads TGTGCCAGCAGCTTGTGGAGGGACGACGAGCAGTACTTC.

The chain combines TRBV4-3 with TRBJ1-1, with D hard to call. The CDR3 is 15 residues long. CDR1 LGHNA and CDR2 YSLEER come from the germline V gene. Trimming took 0 bases from V and 1 from J, leaving 9 bases between them. The CDR3: CASSQERRENTEAFF. DNA for the CDR3: TGCGCCAGCAGCCAAGAACGTCGTGAGAACACTGAAGCTTTCTTT.

This clonotype has at least ten counts. The chain recombines TRBV6-5 with TRBJ2-7, with a weak D call TRBD2 (6 bases). The CDR3 runs to 13 residues. Germline V gene lookup returns CDR1 MNHEY and CDR2 SVGAGI. The V end lost 2 bases, the J end lost 5 bases, and 10 bases lay between the germline ends. As DNA, the CDR3 is TGTGCCAGCAGTTACCAGCCGGGGGACGAGCAGTACTTC. This encodes CASSYQPGDEQYF.

This clonotype was seen a few times. The chain carries TRBV6-2 or TRBV6-3 and TRBJ2-2, with unresolved D. The CDR3 totals 15 residues. Germline CDR1 is MNHEY and CDR2 is SVGEGT. V was trimmed by 6 bases and J by 1 base, leaving 12 bases between them. CDR3 DNA: TGTGCCAGCAGCCTCACTATCGAGAACACCGGGGAGCTGTTTTTT. Its translation is CASSLTIENTGELFF.

A single count supports this clonotype. The V and J genes are TRBV6-2 or TRBV6-3 and TRBJ1-1; D not certain. V gave up 6 bases and J gave up 3 bases, with 14 bases separating them. Germline values: CDR1 MNHEY, CDR2 SVGEGT. CDR3 length: 14 amino acids. CDR3 region: CASSLRRFDTEAFF. Written as DNA, the CDR3 is TGTGCCAGCAGCCTCCGGCGGTTTGACACTGAAGCTTTCTTT.

This clonotype was seen ten or more times. The chain uses TRBV28 and TRBJ1-3; D remains unclear. V was trimmed by 7 bases and J by 1 base, leaving 14 bases between them. Germline V gene lookup returns CDR1 MDHEN and CDR2 SYDVKM. CDR3 size: 15 residues. Here the CDR3 reads CASIPGRSSGNTIYF. The CDR3 DNA follows: TGTGCCAGCATCCCGGGCAGGTCTTCTGGAAACACCATATATTTT. The whole variable domain, remainder taken from reference TRBV28 and TRBJ1-3, is DVKVTQSSRYLVKRTGEKVFLECVQDMDHENMFWYRQDPGLGLRLIYFSYDVKMKEKGDIPEGYSVSREKKERFSLILESASTNQTSMYLCASIPGRSSGNTIYFGEGSWLTVV.

This clonotype showed up many times. The rearrangement uses TRBV6-2 or TRBV6-3 and TRBJ2-7; 10 nucleotides agree with TRBD1. Germline V gives CDR1 MNHEY, CDR2 SVGEGT. This CDR3 is built from 15 residues. V lost 7 bases and J lost 4; bases outside the gene matches: 10. This CDR3 is CASTPLGTGEYEQYF. The CDR3 region has the DNA TGTGCCAGCACCCCTTTGGGGACAGGGGAATACGAGCAGTACTTC.

The V call is TRBV7-9, the J call TRBJ1-6; no definite D call. Trimming pared 5 bases from V and 6 bases from J, leaving 8 bases between. Germline assignment: CDR1 SEHNR and CDR2 FQNEAQ (reference sequence). The CDR3 contains 13 residues. As DNA, the CDR3 is TGTGCCAGCAGCCGCTCAAGTAATTCACCCCTCCACTTT. This encodes CASSRSSNSPLHF.

This clonotype was detected only a few times. This chain connects TRBV11-2 to TRBJ2-7, with TRBD1 identical over 9 bases. Germline V gives CDR1 SGHAT, CDR2 FQNNGV. The CDR3 loop spans 15 amino acids. V dropped 5 bases and J dropped 2; count of bases not matched to a gene: 7. CDR3 loop: CASSQQQGATYEQYF. The CDR3 coding sequence is TGTGCCAGCAGCCAACAACAGGGGGCGACCTACGAGCAGTACTTC.

This clonotype was picked up many times. The chain uses TRBV20-1 and TRBJ2-7, with 11 bases identical to TRBD2. With V trimmed by 6 bases and J by 0 bases, 4 bases remained unmatched. Germline V CDR1 and CDR2: DFQATT, SNEGSKA (reference sequence). This CDR3 region has 14 residues. The CDR3, as DNA: TGCAGTGCAATGCTAGCGGGAGGCTCCTACGAGCAGTACTTC. It specifies CSAMLAGGSYEQYF.

This clonotype was observed at least ten times. This chain joins TRBV10-2 and TRBJ2-5; no definite D call. Trimming left V 2 bases short and J 5 bases short, with 9 bases between. There are 13 residues in the CDR3. The germline gives CDR1 WSHSY, CDR2 SAAADI. The CDR3 spells CASSELVGETQYF. The CDR3 DNA is TGCGCCAGCAGTGAGCTAGTCGGGGAGACCCAGTACTTC.

This clonotype was detected ten times or more. This sequence joins TRBV6-1 and TRBJ1-1; D perhaps matches TRBD1 (5 bases). V lost 2 bases to trimming and J lost 5 bases, with 15 bases between them. This CDR3 is built from 15 residues. Looked up from germline, CDR1 is MNHNS and CDR2 is SASEGT. DNA of the CDR3: TGTGCCAGCAGTGAAATGTACGGGGCACGGACTGAAGCTTTCTTT. Residues: CASSEMYGARTEAFF.

This clonotype was counted many times. The gene calls are TRBV6-5 and TRBJ2-5, with D perhaps assigned TRBD1 or TRBD2 (5 bases each). V was shortened by 2 bases and J by 6 bases, with 13 bases between the two germline ends. The germline V gene encodes CDR1 MNHEY and CDR2 SVGAGI. This CDR3 is 14 amino acids long. DNA of the CDR3: TGTGCCAGCAGTTACCCGGGACGCGACAAGACCCAGTACTTC. Encoded protein: CASSYPGRDKTQYF.

This clonotype was seen ten or more times. The V gene is TRBV6-1, the J gene TRBJ1-6, with a possible D match to TRBD1 (5 bases). The CDR3 is 13 residues long. CDR1 and CDR2 from the germline V gene are MNHNS and SASEGT. Trimming removed 3 bases from V and 5 bases from J, with 5 bases in between. The CDR3 DNA follows: TGTGCCAGCAGTGACAGGGATAATTCACCCCTCCACTTT. It is translated as CASSDRDNSPLHF.

The chain joins TRBV5-1 to TRBJ1-1, with a tentative D call TRBD1 (5 bases). Trimming left V 0 bases short and J 4 bases short, with 16 bases between. The CDR3 runs to 16 residues. Germline CDR1 and CDR2: SGHRS and YFSETQ. CDR3 loop: CASSLAPGTVGTEAFF. The CDR3 region has the DNA TGCGCCAGCAGCTTGGCCCCGGGGACCGTGGGCACTGAAGCTTTCTTT.

This clonotype was counted only a few times. The CDR3 here is CASNEQRNGYTF. For the CDR3, the DNA is TGTGCCAGTAACGAGCAGAGGAATGGCTACACCTTC. The chain couples TRBV28 to TRBJ1-2; D gene uncertain. CDR3 length: 12 amino acids. The germline CDR1 and CDR2 sequences are MDHEN and SYDVKM. V was pared by 9 bases and J by 6 bases, with 14 bases between.

This clonotype was seen repeatedly, ten times or more. This CDR3 reads CSAAVGQGYLYSNQPQHF. The CDR3 coding sequence is TGCAGTGCTGCAGTTGGACAGGGGTACCTTTATAGCAATCAGCCCCAGCATTTT. This chain joins TRBV20-1 and TRBJ1-5, with 9 positions matching TRBD1. With 5 bases clipped from V and 0 bases from J, the junction kept 14 bases outside the gene matches. The CDR3 is 18 residues long. From germline, CDR1 is DFQATT and CDR2 SNEGSKA (reference sequence).

The chain joins TRBV4-2 to TRBJ2-7; D uncertain. There are 15 residues in the CDR3. The V gene's germline CDR1 is LGHNA and CDR2 YNFKEQ. Trimming cost V 0 bases and J 2 bases, with 11 bases left between them. This CDR3 is CASSQDFGYTYEQYF. CDR3 sequence (DNA): TGTGCCAGCAGCCAAGATTTCGGGTACACCTACGAGCAGTACTTC.

This clonotype was detected ten times or more. A clone one base away is much larger, so this may be a read error. Because the CDR3's place on the DNA is in doubt, the DNA is left out and the CDR3 is given as listed by TCRdb. The V call is TRBV6-1, the J call TRBJ2-7; TRBD1, the table's D call, lacks a check against the DNA. The V gene's germline CDR1 is MNHNS and CDR2 SASEGT. Ends included, the CDR3 has 16 residues. This CDR3 is CASSDFGQGSSYEQCF.

In this sample, this clonotype turned up many times. The chain has TRBV6-5 and TRBJ2-7, with 8 positions matching TRBD1. Trimming at V came to 2 bases and at J to 7 bases, leaving 10 bases not matched to a gene. This CDR3 is 15 amino acids long. Germline V gene sequence: CDR1 MNHEY, CDR2 SVGAGI. The CDR3 spells CASSYETGTGGEQYF. For the CDR3, the DNA is TGTGCCAGCAGTTACGAGACAGGTACAGGGGGGGAGCAGTACTTC.